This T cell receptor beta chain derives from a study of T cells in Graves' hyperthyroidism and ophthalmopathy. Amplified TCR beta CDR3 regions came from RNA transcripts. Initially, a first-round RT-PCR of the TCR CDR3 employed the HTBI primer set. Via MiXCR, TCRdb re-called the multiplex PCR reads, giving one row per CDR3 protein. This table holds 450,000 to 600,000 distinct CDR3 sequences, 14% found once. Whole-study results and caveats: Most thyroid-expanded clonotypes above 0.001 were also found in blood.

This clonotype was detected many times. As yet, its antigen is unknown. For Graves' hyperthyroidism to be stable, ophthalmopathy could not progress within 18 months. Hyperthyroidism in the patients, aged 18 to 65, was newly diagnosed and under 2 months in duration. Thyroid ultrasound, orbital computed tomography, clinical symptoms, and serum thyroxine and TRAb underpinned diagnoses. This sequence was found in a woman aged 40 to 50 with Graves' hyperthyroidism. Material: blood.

The CDR3 DNA sequence: TGTGCCAGCAGCTTAGACCGGGCCATACTGAACACTGAAGCTTTCTTT. Protein: CASSLDRAILNTEAFF. The V gene is TRBV7-8, the J gene TRBJ1-1; D remains ambiguous. Germline V gives CDR1 SGHVS, CDR2 FQNEAQ. There are 16 residues in the CDR3. V gave up 1 base and J gave up 0 bases, with 12 bases separating them.